Listed below are T cell receptor beta chains from one sample, sequenced in a study of T cell repertoires in cytomegalovirus infection. Using its own MiXCR run on the reads, TCRdb lists one record per CDR3 protein. The sample yields 450,000 to 650,000 distinct CDR3 sequences, more than 25% seen once. Sequenced input: PBMCs. Receptors were obtained from a human donor in good health (CMV status not recorded). Some clones in this sample may be carry-over from other donors' samples. Each CDR3 is given with its conserved first and last residue. The D gene is left open where the match is weak. A clone size is listed for some rows: how often the clone was seen (once, few, many), or a class if it is expanded.

>TRBJ2-5|TRBV15|few|TRBD1
TGTGCCACCAGCAGAAGAGACAGGGGGCGAGAGACCCAGTACTTC
CATSRRDRGRETQYF
>TRBJ2-7|TRBV7-8|many|-
TGTGCCAGCAGCTTAGGGAAAACCTACGAGCAGTACTTC
CASSLGKTYEQYF
>TRBJ2-4|TRBV6-2/TRBV6-3|-|TRBD2
TGTGCCAGCAGCCGGGGCGGGAGGCTCCTAGCCAAAAACATTCAGTACTTC
CASSRGGRLLAKNIQYF
>TRBJ2-5|TRBV20-1|-|TRBD2
TGCAGTGCTGTAGGAGGTCTAGCGGGAGGGGAGACCCAGTACTTC
CSAVGGLAGGETQYF
>TRBJ2-1|TRBV7-2|few|-
TGTGCCAGCAGCCAAGCATACAATGAGCAGTTCTTC
CASSQAYNEQFF
>TRBJ1-1|TRBV6-2/TRBV6-3|-|TRBD1
TGTGCCAGCAGAGCCGGGACAGGGAACACTGAAGCTTTCTTT
CASRAGTGNTEAFF
>TRBJ2-1|TRBV19|-|-
TGTGCCAGTAGTATTCAGAACAATGAGCAGTTCTTC
CASSIQNNEQFF
>TRBJ2-1|TRBV18|-|TRBD1
TGTGCCAGCTCAATCCGGGACAGGGTACTCTTC
CASSIRDRVLF
>TRBJ2-5|TRBV12-5|few|-
TGTGCTAGTGGGGGCTGGTTGGGGGAGACCCAGTACTTC
CASGGWLGETQYF
>TRBJ1-1|TRBV7-9|many|-
TGTGCCAGCAGCTCCCCCCCGGGCACTGAAGCTTTCTTT
CASSSPPGTEAFF
>TRBJ2-1|TRBV19|few|TRBD2
TGTGCCAGTAGCCGACTAGCGGGACTCCACAATGAGCAGTTCTTC
CASSRLAGLHNEQFF
>TRBJ1-6|TRBV6-1|few|-
TGTGCCAGCAGTTTGGTCCCGGGAGGTGATTCACCCCTCCACTTT
CASSLVPGGDSPLHF
>TRBJ2-2|TRBV7-2|many|TRBD2
TGTGCCAGCAGCCCAGAGGGACTAGCGATCACCACCGGGGAGCTGTTTTTT
CASSPEGLAITTGELFF
>TRBJ2-2|TRBV27|-|-
TGTGCCAGCAGTTGGCCAGGCACCGGGGAGCTGTTTTTT
CASSWPGTGELFF
>TRBJ2-1|TRBV19|-|TRBD2
TGTGCCAGTACGCGGGAGGCCGGATACAATGAGCAGTTCTTC
CASTREAGYNEQFF
>TRBJ1-2|TRBV12-3/TRBV12-4|few|-
TGTGCCAGCAGCGTCATGGCGGGCTATGGCTACACCTTC
CASSVMAGYGYTF
>TRBJ2-2|TRBV4-2|-|-
TGTGCCAGCAGCCTACTAGTGGACGCAACCGGGGAGCTGTTTTTT
CASSLLVDATGELFF
>TRBJ2-1|TRBV7-2|many|-
TGTGCCAGCAGCTTAGCGGGAGCCTCCTACAATGAGCAGTTCTTC
CASSLAGASYNEQFF
>TRBJ1-2|TRBV7-2|many|-
TGTGCCAGCAGCTTAGACGGTCGGTTTGGCTACACCTTC
CASSLDGRFGYTF
>TRBJ2-3|TRBV2|-|TRBD2
TGTGCCAGCAGTGATTGGCGGGGGTGGGTTGATACGCAGTATTTT
CASSDWRGWVDTQYF
>TRBJ1-6|TRBV7-6|-|-
TGTGCCAGCAGCTTAGTTACAGACTCGGGTTCACCCCTCCACTTT
CASSLVTDSGSPLHF
>TRBJ1-3|TRBV12-3/TRBV12-4|-|-
TGTGCCAGCAGTTTAGGTGGGGGTACCACCATATATTTT
CASSLGGGTTIYF
>TRBJ2-2|TRBV7-2|many|-
TGTGCCAGCAGCTCCAGTCCCGGTGGTAGCGGGAACACCGGGGAGCTGTTTTTT
CASSSSPGGSGNTGELFF
>TRBJ2-2|TRBV6-5|-|-
TGTGCCAGCAGTTACCTGCCTGCCGCGAACACCGGGGAGCTGTTTTTT
CASSYLPAANTGELFF
>TRBJ2-7|TRBV28|few|-
TGTGCCAGCAGTTTATATGACCACTCCTACGAGCAGTACTTC
CASSLYDHSYEQYF
>TRBJ2-2|TRBV7-9|-|-
TGTGCCAGCAGCCCCCGGCCGGCTAGCTCGAACACCGGGGAGCTGTTTTTT
CASSPRPASSNTGELFF
>TRBJ2-1|TRBV5-1|-|TRBD2
TGCGCCAGCAGCTTGGGTTATACTAGCGGGAGCTGGCAGTTCTTC
CASSLGYTSGSWQFF
>TRBJ2-6|TRBV30|many|TRBD1
TGTGCTTCGACAGGGGGTGGTGGGGCCAACGTCCTGACTTTC
CASTGGGGANVLTF
>TRBJ2-7|TRBV4-1|-|TRBD2
TGCGCCAGCAGCCAAGTCGGGCTAGCGGGATCGGACGAGCAGTACTTC
CASSQVGLAGSDEQYF
>TRBJ2-1|TRBV6-5|few|-
TGTGCCAGCAGTCTAAATCGAGTTTACTCCTACAATGAGCAGTTCTTC
CASSLNRVYSYNEQFF
>TRBJ2-5|TRBV7-2|many|-
TGTGCCAGCCCCAACCAAGAGACCCAGTACTTC
CASPNQETQYF
>TRBJ2-2|TRBV6-2/TRBV6-3|once|TRBD1
TGTGCCAGCAGCATCGGACAGGGGAGGACCGGGGAGCTGTTTTTT
CASSIGQGRTGELFF
>TRBJ2-5|TRBV19|once|-
TGTGCCAGTAGTATAGAGGAGACAGACTACCAAGAGACCCAGTACTTC
CASSIEETDYQETQYF
>TRBJ2-3|TRBV5-1|once|TRBD2
TGCGCCAGCAGGGACGGACTAGCGGGAGAGACAGATACGCAGTATTTT
CASRDGLAGETDTQYF
>TRBJ2-3|TRBV15|-|-
TGTGCCACCAGCATCGGGACTCAGACCGCGGATACGCAGTATTTT
CATSIGTQTADTQYF
>TRBJ2-5|TRBV19|few|-
TGTGCCAGTAGTATCCGACAAGAGACCCAGTACTTC
CASSIRQETQYF
>TRBJ2-1|TRBV7-2|many|-
TGTGCCAGCAGCTTAGTCGGTTTACTTAACAATGAGCAGTTCTTC
CASSLVGLLNNEQFF
>TRBJ1-1|TRBV7-2|-|-
TGTGCCAGCAGCTTGACACCTGAAAAAGCTTTCTTT
CASSLTPEKAFF
>TRBJ2-1|TRBV20-1|-|TRBD2
TGCAGTGAGCTAGCGGCGAGAGTAAATGAGCAGTTCTTC
CSELAARVNEQFF
>TRBJ1-4|TRBV4-3|few|-
TGCGCCAGCAGCCAGAACAGTGCAACTAATGAAAAACTGTTTTTT
CASSQNSATNEKLFF
>TRBJ1-4|TRBV3-1|few|-
TGTGCCAGCAGCCAACTAGGGGGGCCTGATGAAAAACTGTTTTTT
CASSQLGGPDEKLFF
>TRBJ2-3|TRBV29-1|many|-
TGCAGCGTTGTGGGCGGTATTTCAGATACGCAGTATTTT
CSVVGGISDTQYF
>TRBJ2-3|TRBV11-2|few|-
TGTGCCAGCAGCTTCTCCAGCGAGGGTACGCAGTATTTT
CASSFSSEGTQYF
>TRBJ2-2|TRBV7-9|many|-
TGTGCCAGCAGCTTAGAAGGCGGGGAGCTGTTTTTT
CASSLEGGELFF
>TRBJ2-7|TRBV30|-|TRBD2
TGTGCCTGGAGTAGGCTAGCGGGAGGCGAGCAGTACTTC
CAWSRLAGGEQYF
>TRBJ2-1|TRBV6-2/TRBV6-3|-|-
TGTGCCAGCAGTTACTCGAGTCCAGGGAATGAGCAGTTCTTC
CASSYSSPGNEQFF
>TRBJ2-3|TRBV4-3|-|TRBD2
TGCGCCAGCAGCCTATTAGCGGGAGCCCTCGGTACGCAGTATTTT
CASSLLAGALGTQYF
>TRBJ2-1|TRBV4-3|-|-
TGCGCCAGCAGCCACCCCGGGCAAGGGAGGCGGGATGAGCAGTTCTTC
CASSHPGQGRRDEQFF
>TRBJ2-5|TRBV19|few|TRBD2
TGTGCCAGTAGTATAGCGGGAGGTCGCCAAGAGACCCAGTACTTC
CASSIAGGRQETQYF
>TRBJ1-5|TRBV7-2|few|TRBD1
TGTGCCAGCAGTCAACAGGGGGCTCGCAATCAGCCCCAGCATTTT
CASSQQGARNQPQHF